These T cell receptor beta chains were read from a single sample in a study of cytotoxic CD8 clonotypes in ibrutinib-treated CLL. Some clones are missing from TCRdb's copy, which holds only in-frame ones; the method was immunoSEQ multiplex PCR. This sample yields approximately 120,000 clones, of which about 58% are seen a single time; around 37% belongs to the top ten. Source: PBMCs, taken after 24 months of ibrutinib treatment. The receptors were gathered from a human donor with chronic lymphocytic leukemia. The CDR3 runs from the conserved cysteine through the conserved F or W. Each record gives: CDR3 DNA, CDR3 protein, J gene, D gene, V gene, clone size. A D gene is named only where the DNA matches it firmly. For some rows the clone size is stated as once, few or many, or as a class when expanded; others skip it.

CDR3nt: TGTGCCAGCAGCTTAGACGGGGGGCCAAGTCAGCCCCAGCATTTT
CDR3aa: CASSLDGGPSQPQHF
j_gene: TRBJ1-5
d_gene: NA
v_gene: TRBV7-9
abundance: NA

CDR3nt: TGTGCCAGCAGCTTACCTCCGGGACAAGAAGCTTTCTTT
CDR3aa: CASSLPPGQEAFF
j_gene: TRBJ1-1
d_gene: NA
v_gene: TRBV7-9
abundance: NA

CDR3nt: TGTGCCAGCTCACCAGGACAGCCCTTTGAAGCTTTCTTT
CDR3aa: CASSPGQPFEAFF
j_gene: TRBJ1-1
d_gene: NA
v_gene: TRBV18
abundance: NA

CDR3nt: TGTGCCAGTAGTACAAACCGACGGACCGGGGAGCTGTTTTTT
CDR3aa: CASSTNRRTGELFF
j_gene: TRBJ2-2
d_gene: NA
v_gene: TRBV19
abundance: few

CDR3nt: TGCAGCGTTGGCCGCCCCGAGGGGGACTATGGCTACACCTTC
CDR3aa: CSVGRPEGDYGYTF
j_gene: TRBJ1-2
d_gene: NA
v_gene: TRBV29-1
abundance: NA

CDR3nt: TGCGCCAGCAGCTGGGGACAGACTAGCGCCACCGGGGAGCTGTTTTTT
CDR3aa: CASSWGQTSATGELFF
j_gene: TRBJ2-2
d_gene: NA
v_gene: TRBV5-1
abundance: NA

CDR3nt: TGTGCCAGCAGCCCGAGGGGCAGCGACACAGATACGCAGTATTTT
CDR3aa: CASSPRGSDTDTQYF
j_gene: TRBJ2-3
d_gene: NA
v_gene: TRBV7-3
abundance: few

CDR3nt: TGTGCCAGCACTTCACTCTACAATGAGCAGTTCTTC
CDR3aa: CASTSLYNEQFF
j_gene: TRBJ2-1
d_gene: NA
v_gene: TRBV2
abundance: NA

CDR3nt: TGTGCCAGCAGCGTAGGAAGGGCAGATGCCATTAACTATGGCTACACCTTC
CDR3aa: CASSVGRADAINYGYTF
j_gene: TRBJ1-2
d_gene: NA
v_gene: TRBV9
abundance: few

CDR3nt: TGTGCCAGCAGTGAAACCCAGGGGGCCTACAATGAGCAGTTCTTC
CDR3aa: CASSETQGAYNEQFF
j_gene: TRBJ2-1
d_gene: TRBD1
v_gene: TRBV2
abundance: NA

CDR3nt: TGTGCCAGCAGCCAAGCAGGGGAACGCTATGGCTACACCTTC
CDR3aa: CASSQAGERYGYTF
j_gene: TRBJ1-2
d_gene: NA
v_gene: TRBV4-2
abundance: NA

CDR3nt: TGTGCCTGGAGGGGGGGACAGCTCTATGGCTACACCTTC
CDR3aa: CAWRGGQLYGYTF
j_gene: TRBJ1-2
d_gene: TRBD1
v_gene: TRBV30
abundance: NA

CDR3nt: TGTGCCAGCAGCTTAGCCGGACTAGCGGGGGGGAATGAGCAGTTCTTC
CDR3aa: CASSLAGLAGGNEQFF
j_gene: TRBJ2-1
d_gene: TRBD2
v_gene: TRBV11-3
abundance: NA

CDR3nt: TGTGCCAGCAGTGAAGAGGGCACCTATCAGCCCCAGCATTTT
CDR3aa: CASSEEGTYQPQHF
j_gene: TRBJ1-5
d_gene: NA
v_gene: TRBV6-1
abundance: NA

CDR3nt: TGTGCCAGCAGTTCTAGCGGACACTACGAGCAGTACTTC
CDR3aa: CASSSSGHYEQYF
j_gene: TRBJ2-7
d_gene: TRBD2
v_gene: TRBV11-2
abundance: NA

CDR3nt: TGTGCCTGGAGTTTTCATAACAGAGACTATGGCTACACCTTC
CDR3aa: CAWSFHNRDYGYTF
j_gene: TRBJ1-2
d_gene: NA
v_gene: TRBV30
abundance: few

CDR3nt: TGTGCCTGGAGTTCGGGACCGGAGACCCAGTACTTC
CDR3aa: CAWSSGPETQYF
j_gene: TRBJ2-5
d_gene: NA
v_gene: TRBV30
abundance: once

CDR3nt: TGTGCCAGCAGCTTAGCCACTGAAGCTTTCTTT
CDR3aa: CASSLATEAFF
j_gene: TRBJ1-1
d_gene: NA
v_gene: TRBV7-8
abundance: NA

CDR3nt: TGTGCCAGCAGCCTCCGTTTATCAGGGGAGCTGTTTTTT
CDR3aa: CASSLRLSGELFF
j_gene: TRBJ2-2
d_gene: NA
v_gene: TRBV9
abundance: NA

CDR3nt: TGTGCCAGCAGCTTGGCAGGAGCGGGGGCGAGGTACGAGCAGTACTTC
CDR3aa: CASSLAGAGARYEQYF
j_gene: TRBJ2-7
d_gene: TRBD2
v_gene: TRBV7-2
abundance: once

CDR3nt: TGTGCCTGGAGTTCAGGACAAGAGACCCAGTACTTC
CDR3aa: CAWSSGQETQYF
j_gene: TRBJ2-5
d_gene: NA
v_gene: TRBV30
abundance: NA

CDR3nt: TGTGCCAGCAGCTCGTCCGGGACAGGGGGCAATGAGCAGTTCTTC
CDR3aa: CASSSSGTGGNEQFF
j_gene: TRBJ2-1
d_gene: TRBD1
v_gene: TRBV11-3
abundance: NA

CDR3nt: TGTGCCAGTAGTATCAGTCGCAGTAATAGCAATCAGCCCCAGCATTTT
CDR3aa: CASSISRSNSNQPQHF
j_gene: TRBJ1-5
d_gene: NA
v_gene: TRBV19
abundance: few

CDR3nt: TGTGCCAGCAGCCAGGGGGGGGTCGCAGATACGCAGTATTTT
CDR3aa: CASSQGGVADTQYF
j_gene: TRBJ2-3
d_gene: NA
v_gene: TRBV7-9
abundance: once

CDR3nt: TGCAGTGCTAGAGGACAGGAAAAACTGTTTTTT
CDR3aa: CSARGQEKLFF
j_gene: TRBJ1-4
d_gene: NA
v_gene: TRBV20-1
abundance: many

CDR3nt: TGTGCCAGCAGTTCTCGAGGACTAGCGGGGGGGACGGTAAATGAGCAGTTCTTC
CDR3aa: CASSSRGLAGGTVNEQFF
j_gene: TRBJ2-1
d_gene: TRBD2
v_gene: TRBV27
abundance: once

CDR3nt: TGTGCCAGCGCCGTATCTAGCGGGGCACCCACAGATACGCAGTATTTT
CDR3aa: CASAVSSGAPTDTQYF
j_gene: TRBJ2-3
d_gene: TRBD2
v_gene: TRBV2
abundance: NA